Presented here are 3 T cell receptor beta chains from one specimen sequenced in a study of tumor-infiltrating lymphocytes in primary liver carcinoma. The input was approximately 500 ng total RNA; TCR beta cDNA was made from it with a constant-region primer. Slightly modified ARM-PCR served as the procedure for the TCR beta libraries. These libraries came from three rounds of nested multiplex PCR. The first two PCR rounds used TRBV1-TRBV30 forward primers with a C-beta reverse primer, 9 to 10 cycles each. TCRdb used MiXCR to reprocess the multiplex PCR reads, holding one entry per CDR3 protein. The repertoire holds fewer than 350,000 distinct CDR3 sequences, about two thirds seen once, with 5.5% to 7% in the top ten. The study extracted blood RNA from unsorted whole blood and also extracted germline DNA. The specimen sequenced was peripheral blood. Every receptor here comes from a man aged 35 to 55 with primary liver carcinoma and hepatitis B virus infection.

This clonotype was counted many times. This chain uses TRBV12-3 or TRBV12-4 with TRBJ2-2; D call uncertain. This CDR3 has 14 amino acids. Trimming removed 6 bases from V and 4 bases from J, with 12 bases in between. CDR3 nucleotide sequence: TGTGCCAGCAGCCCCAGGCGAGTCACCGGGGAGCTGTTTTTT. Protein product: CASSPRRVTGELFF.

The rearrangement uses TRBV11-3 and TRBJ2-7, with 10 nucleotides matching TRBD1. V gave up 1 base and J gave up 4 bases; unmatched junction bases: 7. This CDR3 has 16 amino acids. Germline-derived CDR1 and CDR2 are SGHNT and YENEEA. CDR3 amino acids: CASSLGQTGGAYEQYF. Written as DNA, the CDR3 is TGTGCCAGCAGCTTAGGACAGACAGGGGGCGCGTACGAGCAGTACTTC. Full variable domain (remainder filled in from reference TRBV11-3 and TRBJ2-7): EAGVVQSPRYKIIEKKQPVAFWCNPISGHNTLYWYLQNLGQGPELLIRYENEEAVDDSQLPKDRFSAERLKGVDSTLKIQPAELGDSAVYLCASSLGQTGGAYEQYFGPGTRLTVT.

V usage is TRBV11-2 and J usage is TRBJ2-7, with D unresolved. CDR1 is SGHAT, CDR2 FQNNGV, per germline. This CDR3 contains 14 residues. Trimming left V 4 bases short and J 1 base short, with 11 bases between. As DNA, the CDR3 is TGTGCCAGCAGCTCAGATACAACTTCCTACGAGCAGTACTTC. The encoded protein is CASSSDTTSYEQYF.